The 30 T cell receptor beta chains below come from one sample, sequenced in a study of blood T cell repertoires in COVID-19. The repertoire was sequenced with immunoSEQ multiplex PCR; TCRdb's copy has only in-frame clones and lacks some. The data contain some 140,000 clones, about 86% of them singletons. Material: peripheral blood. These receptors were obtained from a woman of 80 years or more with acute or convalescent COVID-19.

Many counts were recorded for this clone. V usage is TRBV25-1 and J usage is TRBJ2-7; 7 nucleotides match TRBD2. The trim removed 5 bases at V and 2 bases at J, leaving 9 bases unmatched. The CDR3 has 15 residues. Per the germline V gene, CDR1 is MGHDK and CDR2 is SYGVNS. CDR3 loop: CASSSSRDYPYEQYF. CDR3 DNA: TGTGCCAGCAGTAGTTCCCGGGACTACCCCTACGAGCAGTACTTC.

In nucleotides, the CDR3 is TGTGCCAGCAGCGTAGTGGGGACACTGTACTCTGGGGCCAACGTCCTGACTTTC. Amino acid sequence: CASSVVGTLYSGANVLTF. J is TRBJ2-6 and V is TRBV9; tentatively, D is TRBD1 (6 bases). The germline V and J ends were trimmed by 0 bases and 0 bases, with 13 bases remaining between them. Germline V CDR1 and CDR2: SGDLS, YYNGEE. This CDR3 has 18 amino acids.

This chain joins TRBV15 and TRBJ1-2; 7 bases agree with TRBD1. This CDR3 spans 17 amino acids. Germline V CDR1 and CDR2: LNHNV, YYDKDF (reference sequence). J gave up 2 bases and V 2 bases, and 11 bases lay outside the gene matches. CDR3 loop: CATSRFNRGKDNYGYTF. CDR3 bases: TGTGCCACCAGCAGATTCAACAGGGGAAAAGACAACTATGGCTACACCTTC.

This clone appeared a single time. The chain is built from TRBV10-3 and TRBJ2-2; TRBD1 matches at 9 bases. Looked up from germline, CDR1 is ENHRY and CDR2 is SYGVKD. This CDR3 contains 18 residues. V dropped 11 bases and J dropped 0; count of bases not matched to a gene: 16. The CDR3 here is CAEDWTGARRTNTGELFF. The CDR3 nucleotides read TGTGCCGAAGACTGGACAGGGGCCCGACGGACGAACACCGGGGAGCTGTTTTTT.

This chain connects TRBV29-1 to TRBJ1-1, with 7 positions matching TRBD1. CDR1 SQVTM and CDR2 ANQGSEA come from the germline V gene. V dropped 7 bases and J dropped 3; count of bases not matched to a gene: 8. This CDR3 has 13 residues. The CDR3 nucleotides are TGCAGCGGAAAACAGGGGCCGGACACTGAAGCTTTCTTT. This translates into CSGKQGPDTEAFF.

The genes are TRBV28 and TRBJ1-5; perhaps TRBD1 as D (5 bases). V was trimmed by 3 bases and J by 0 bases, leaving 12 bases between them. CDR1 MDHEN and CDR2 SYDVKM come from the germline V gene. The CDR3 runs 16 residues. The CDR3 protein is CASSLGRGYSNQPQHF. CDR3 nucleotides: TGTGCCAGCAGTTTGGGGCGGGGCTATAGCAATCAGCCCCAGCATTTT.

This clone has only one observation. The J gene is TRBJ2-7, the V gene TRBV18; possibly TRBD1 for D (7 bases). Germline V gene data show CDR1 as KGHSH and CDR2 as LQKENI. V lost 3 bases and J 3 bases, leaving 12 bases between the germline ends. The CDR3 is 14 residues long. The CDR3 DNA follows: TGTGCCAGCTCACCCCCAGGGGGGAACTACGAGCAGTACTTC. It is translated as CASSPPGGNYEQYF.

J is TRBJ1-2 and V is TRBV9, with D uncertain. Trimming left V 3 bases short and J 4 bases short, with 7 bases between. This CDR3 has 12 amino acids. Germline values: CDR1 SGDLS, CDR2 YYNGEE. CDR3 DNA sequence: TGTGCCAGCAGCGGAGAGGTCTATGGCTACACCTTC. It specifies CASSGEVYGYTF.

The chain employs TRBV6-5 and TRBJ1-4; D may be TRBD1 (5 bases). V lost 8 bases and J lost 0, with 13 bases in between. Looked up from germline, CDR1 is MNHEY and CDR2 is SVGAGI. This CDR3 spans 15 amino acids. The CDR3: CASSDRKATNEKLFF. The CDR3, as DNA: TGTGCCAGCTCCGACAGAAAAGCAACTAATGAAAAACTGTTTTTT.

The CDR3 coding sequence is TGTGCCAGCAGCCAAGGGTCAGGGAACACAGATACGCAGTATTTT. Protein: CASSQGSGNTDTQYF. This chain joins TRBV4-2 and TRBJ2-3; tentatively, D is TRBD1 (5 bases). Trimming left V 1 base short and J 2 bases short, with 10 bases between. Germline loops: CDR1 LGHNA, CDR2 YNFKEQ. This CDR3 has 15 residues.

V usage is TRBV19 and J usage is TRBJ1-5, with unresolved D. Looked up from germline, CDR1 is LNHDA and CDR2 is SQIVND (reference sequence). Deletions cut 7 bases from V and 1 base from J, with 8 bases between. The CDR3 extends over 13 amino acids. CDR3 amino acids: CASTYTSNQPQHF. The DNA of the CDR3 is TGTGCCAGTACCTATACGAGCAATCAGCCCCAGCATTTT.

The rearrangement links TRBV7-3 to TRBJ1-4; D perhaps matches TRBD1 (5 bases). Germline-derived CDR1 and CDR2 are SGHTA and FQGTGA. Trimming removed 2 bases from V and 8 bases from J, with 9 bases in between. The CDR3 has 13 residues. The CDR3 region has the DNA TGTGCCAGCAGCTTAGGGGCGGAGGAAAAACTGTTTTTT. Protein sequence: CASSLGAEEKLFF.

CDR3 coding DNA: TGTGCCAGCAGCTTTCACAGCCTGGGTACTGAAGCTTTCTTT. This translates into CASSFHSLGTEAFF. The chain uses TRBV11-1 and TRBJ1-1; D unresolved. CDR3 length equals 14 residues. Germline V gene data show CDR1 as SGHAT and CDR2 as FQDESV (reference sequence). V was shortened by 3 bases and J by 5 bases, with 13 bases between the two germline ends. The full variable domain, completed using reference TRBV11-1 and TRBJ1-1, is EAEVAQSPRYKITEKSQAVAFWCDPISGHATLYWYRQILGQGPELLVQFQDESVVDDSQLPKDRFSAERLKGVDSTLKIQPAELGDSAMYLCASSFHSLGTEAFFGQGTRLTVV.

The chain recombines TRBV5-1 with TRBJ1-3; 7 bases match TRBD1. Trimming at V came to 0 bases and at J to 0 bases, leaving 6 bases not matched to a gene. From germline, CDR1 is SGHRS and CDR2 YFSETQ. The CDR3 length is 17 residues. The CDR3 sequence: CASSLGTGPLSGNTIYF. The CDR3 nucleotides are TGCGCCAGCAGCTTGGGGACAGGTCCTCTCTCTGGAAACACCATATATTTT. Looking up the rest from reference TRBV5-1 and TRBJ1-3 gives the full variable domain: KAGVTQTPRYLIKTRGQQVTLSCSPISGHRSVSWYQQTPGQGLQFLFEYFSETQRNKGNFPGRFSGRQFSNSRSEMNVSTLELGDSALYLCASSLGTGPLSGNTIYFGEGSWLTVV.

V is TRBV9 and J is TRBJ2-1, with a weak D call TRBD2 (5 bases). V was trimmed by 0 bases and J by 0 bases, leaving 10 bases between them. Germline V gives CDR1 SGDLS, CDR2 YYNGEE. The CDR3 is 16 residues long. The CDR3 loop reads CASSVDEGSSYNEQFF. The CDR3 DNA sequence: TGTGCCAGCAGCGTAGATGAGGGCAGCTCCTACAATGAGCAGTTCTTC.

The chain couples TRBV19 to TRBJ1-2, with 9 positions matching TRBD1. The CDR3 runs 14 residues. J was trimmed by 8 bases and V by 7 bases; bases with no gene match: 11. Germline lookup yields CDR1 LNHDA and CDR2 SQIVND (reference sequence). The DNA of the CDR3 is TGTGCCAGTAACCCCACAGGGGGCGCGGGGGGCTACACCTTC. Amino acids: CASNPTGGAGGYTF.

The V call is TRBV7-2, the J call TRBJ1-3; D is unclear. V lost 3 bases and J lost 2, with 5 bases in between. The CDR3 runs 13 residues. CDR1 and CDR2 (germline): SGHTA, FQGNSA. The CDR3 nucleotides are TGTGCCAGCAGCTTGTTAGCTGGAAACACCATATATTTT. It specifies CASSLLAGNTIYF.

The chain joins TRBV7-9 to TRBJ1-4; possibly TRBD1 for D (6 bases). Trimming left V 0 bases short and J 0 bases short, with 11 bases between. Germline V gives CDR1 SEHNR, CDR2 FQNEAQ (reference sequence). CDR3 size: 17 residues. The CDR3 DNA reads TGTGCCAGCAGCTTAGCGCGAGGACAGACAACTAATGAAAAACTGTTTTTT. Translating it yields CASSLARGQTTNEKLFF. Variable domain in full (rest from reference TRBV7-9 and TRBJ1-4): DTGVSQNPRHKITKRGQNVTFRCDPISEHNRLYWYRQTLGQGPEFLTYFQNEAQLEKSRLLSDRFSAERPKGSFSTLEIQRTEQGDSAMYLCASSLARGQTTNEKLFFGSGTQLSVL.

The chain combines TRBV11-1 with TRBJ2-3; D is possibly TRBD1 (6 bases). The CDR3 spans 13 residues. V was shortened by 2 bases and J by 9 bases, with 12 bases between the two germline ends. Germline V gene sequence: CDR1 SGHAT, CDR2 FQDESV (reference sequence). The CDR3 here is CASSLNRRGTQYF. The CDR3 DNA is TGTGCCAGCAGCTTAAACAGAAGGGGGACGCAGTATTTT. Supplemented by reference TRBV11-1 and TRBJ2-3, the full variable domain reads EAEVAQSPRYKITEKSQAVAFWCDPISGHATLYWYRQILGQGPELLVQFQDESVVDDSQLPKDRFSAERLKGVDSTLKIQPAELGDSAMYLCASSLNRRGTQYFGPGTRLTVL.

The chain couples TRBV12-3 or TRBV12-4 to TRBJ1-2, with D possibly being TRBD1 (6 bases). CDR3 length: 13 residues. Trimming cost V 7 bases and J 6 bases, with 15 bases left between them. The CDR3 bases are TGTGCCAGCACCTATTCAGGGGTGCATGGCTACACCTTC. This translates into CASTYSGVHGYTF.

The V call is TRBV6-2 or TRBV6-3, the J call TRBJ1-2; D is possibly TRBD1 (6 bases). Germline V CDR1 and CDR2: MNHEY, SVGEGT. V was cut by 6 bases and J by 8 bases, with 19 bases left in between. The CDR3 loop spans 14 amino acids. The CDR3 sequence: CASSPGGRGWGYTF. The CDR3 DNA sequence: TGTGCCAGCAGCCCTGGAGGCAGGGGATGGGGCTACACCTTC.

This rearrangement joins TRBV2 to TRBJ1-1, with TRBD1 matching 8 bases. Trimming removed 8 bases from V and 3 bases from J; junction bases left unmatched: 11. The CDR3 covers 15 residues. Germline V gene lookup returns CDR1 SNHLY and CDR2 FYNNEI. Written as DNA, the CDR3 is TGTGCCAGCCGAGGACAGGGCACAATTTACACTGAAGCTTTCTTT. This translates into CASRGQGTIYTEAFF.

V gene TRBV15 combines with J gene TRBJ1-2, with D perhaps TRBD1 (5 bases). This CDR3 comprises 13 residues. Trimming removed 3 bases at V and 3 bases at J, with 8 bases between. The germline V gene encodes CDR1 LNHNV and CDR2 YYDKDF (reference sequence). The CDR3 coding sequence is TGTGCCACCAGCAGCAGGGTCTACTATGGCTACACCTTC. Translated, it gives CATSSRVYYGYTF.

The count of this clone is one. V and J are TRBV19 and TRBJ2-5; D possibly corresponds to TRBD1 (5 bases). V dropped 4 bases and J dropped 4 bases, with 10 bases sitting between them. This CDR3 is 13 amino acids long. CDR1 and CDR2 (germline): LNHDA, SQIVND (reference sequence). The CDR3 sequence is CASSTGQGETQYF. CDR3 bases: TGTGCCAGTAGTACCGGGCAGGGAGAGACCCAGTACTTC. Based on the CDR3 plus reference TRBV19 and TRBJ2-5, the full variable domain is DGGITQSPKYLFRKEGQNVTLSCEQNLNHDAMYWYRQDPGQGLRLIYYSQIVNDFQKGDIAEGYSVSREKKESFPLTVTSAQKNPTAFYLCASSTGQGETQYFGPGTRLLVL.

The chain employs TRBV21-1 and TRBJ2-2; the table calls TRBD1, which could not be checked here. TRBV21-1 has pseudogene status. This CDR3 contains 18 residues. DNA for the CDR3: TGTGCCAGCAGCGCTCCGGGGTTGAAGGGGGCGTCGGCCGGGGAGCTGTTTTTT. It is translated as CASSAPGLKGASAGELFF.

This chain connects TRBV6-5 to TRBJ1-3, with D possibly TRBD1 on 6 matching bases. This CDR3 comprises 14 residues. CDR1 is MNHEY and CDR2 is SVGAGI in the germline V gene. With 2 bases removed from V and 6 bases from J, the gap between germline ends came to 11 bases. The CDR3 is CASSYRQGINTIYF. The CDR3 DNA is TGTGCCAGCAGTTACCGGCAGGGGATAAACACCATATATTTT.

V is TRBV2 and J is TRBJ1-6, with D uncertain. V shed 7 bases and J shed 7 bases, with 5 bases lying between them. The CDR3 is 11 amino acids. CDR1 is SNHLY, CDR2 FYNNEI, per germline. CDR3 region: CASNKNSPLHF. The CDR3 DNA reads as TGTGCCAGCAACAAAAATTCACCCCTCCACTTT.

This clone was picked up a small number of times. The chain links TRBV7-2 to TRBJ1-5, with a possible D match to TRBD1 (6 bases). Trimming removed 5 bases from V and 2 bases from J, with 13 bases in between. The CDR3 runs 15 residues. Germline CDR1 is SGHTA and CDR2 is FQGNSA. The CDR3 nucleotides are TGTGCCAGCAGCGCGGGGGGGGGCGGCAATCAGCCCCAGCATTTT. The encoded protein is CASSAGGGGNQPQHF.

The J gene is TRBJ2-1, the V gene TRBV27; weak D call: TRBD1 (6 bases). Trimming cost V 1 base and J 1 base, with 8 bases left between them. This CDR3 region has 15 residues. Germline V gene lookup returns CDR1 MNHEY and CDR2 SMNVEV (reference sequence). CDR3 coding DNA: TGTGCCAGCAGTTTATATGACAGGTCCTACAATGAGCAGTTCTTC. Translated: CASSLYDRSYNEQFF.

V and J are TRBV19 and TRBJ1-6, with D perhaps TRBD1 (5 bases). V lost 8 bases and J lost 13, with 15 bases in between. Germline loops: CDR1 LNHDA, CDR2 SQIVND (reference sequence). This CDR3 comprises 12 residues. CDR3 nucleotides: TGTGCCAGTTCAGGGCCCGGATTGCCCCTCCACTTT. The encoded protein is CASSGPGLPLHF. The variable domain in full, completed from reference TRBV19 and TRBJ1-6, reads DGGITQSPKYLFRKEGQNVTLSCEQNLNHDAMYWYRQDPGQGLRLIYYSQIVNDFQKGDIAEGYSVSREKKESFPLTVTSAQKNPTAFYLCASSGPGLPLHFGNGTRLTVT.